These 10 T cell receptor beta chains were all obtained from the same sample, sequenced in a study of immune evolution from preneoplasia to lung adenocarcinoma (dated by TCRdb to about 2021). Library method: the immunoSEQ multiplex PCR assay. In its TCRdb copy, this immuneACCESS table keeps in-frame sequences only and misses some clones. Where compared with another copy, unresolved V genes explain less than half of these, and the others have no known cause. In all, the sample holds some 6,200 clones, and roughly 80% of those were seen once. Jointly, the top ten make up less than 25% of the sample. The specimen was FFPE adjacent normal lung tissue. These receptors came from a person aged 60-79 years with lung adenocarcinoma.

This clone turned up a few times. The genes are TRBV5-1 and TRBJ1-4; TRBD1 matches 7 bases. Trimming removed 4 bases from V and 11 bases from J; junction bases left unmatched: 5. Germline assignment: CDR1 SGHRS and CDR2 YFSETQ. There are 12 residues in the CDR3. CDR3 region: CASSGGTEKLFF. DNA for the CDR3: TGCGCCAGCAGCGGGGGGACAGAGAAACTGTTTTTT.

The CDR3 is CAWSPSLETQYF. The CDR3 nucleotides read TGTGCCTGGAGTCCCAGTTTAGAGACCCAGTACTTC. The chain is built from TRBV30 and TRBJ2-5, with D hard to call. V lost 2 bases to trimming and J lost 4 bases, with 8 bases between them. Germline V gene lookup returns CDR1 GTSNPN and CDR2 SVGIG (reference sequence). The CDR3 totals 12 residues.

This clone was counted once. The V and J genes are TRBV10-3 and TRBJ1-3; D unclear. The CDR3 runs to 11 residues. Germline CDR1 is ENHRY and CDR2 is SYGVKD. V lost 8 bases to trimming and J lost 4 bases, with 6 bases between them. CDR3 loop: CAIGDGNTIYF. CDR3 sequence (DNA): TGTGCCATCGGCGACGGAAACACCATATATTTT.

For the CDR3, the DNA is TGTGCCAGCAGCGCCAGGGTTACAACTAATGAAAAACTGTTTTTT. This translates into CASSARVTTNEKLFF. This chain joins TRBV9 and TRBJ1-4, with D perhaps TRBD1 (5 bases). Germline V CDR1 and CDR2: SGDLS, YYNGEE. The V gene lost 3 bases and the J gene lost 0 bases, with 9 bases spanning the gap. This CDR3 contains 15 residues.

For the CDR3, the DNA is TGTGCCAGCTCACCGGACAACGGGTCACCCCTCCACTTT. Translating gives CASSPDNGSPLHF. The chain links TRBV18 to TRBJ1-6; perhaps TRBD1 as D (5 bases). The CDR3 sequence is 13 residues long. Germline V CDR1 and CDR2: KGHSH, LQKENI. V lost 3 bases, J lost 10 bases, and 10 bases lay in between.

The rearrangement uses TRBV4-3 and TRBJ1-4; 11 bases are shared with TRBD1. The junction had 4 bases not matched to a gene; V was cut back by 1 base and J by 0 bases. The germline V gene has CDR1 LGHNA and CDR2 YSLEER. This CDR3 is 18 amino acids long. CDR3 loop: CASSQGTGGKTTNEKLFF. The CDR3, as DNA: TGCGCCAGCAGCCAAGGGACAGGGGGCAAGACAACTAATGAAAAACTGTTTTTT.

This chain connects TRBV5-4 to TRBJ2-1, with D tentatively TRBD1 or TRBD2 (5 bases each). V was pared by 0 bases and J by 0 bases, with 13 bases between. The CDR3 has 17 amino acids. In germline, CDR1 is SGHNT, CDR2 YYREEE (reference sequence). The CDR3 region is CASSLDGGRSSYNEQFF. In DNA form, the CDR3 reads TGTGCCAGCAGCTTGGATGGGGGTCGAAGCTCCTACAATGAGCAGTTCTTC.

The gene calls are TRBV2 and TRBJ2-5; D could derive from TRBD1 or TRBD2 (6 bases each). CDR3 length equals 17 residues. V lost 5 bases, J lost 5 bases, and 24 bases lay in between. Germline V gene sequence: CDR1 SNHLY, CDR2 FYNNEI. The DNA for the CDR3 is TGTGCCAGCAGTATACAGGGTGGAGGGCCCTCACGGGAGACCCAGTACTTC. Residues: CASSIQGGGPSRETQYF.

The chain employs TRBV4-1 and TRBJ2-7; D possibly uses TRBD1 or TRBD2 (5 bases each). V lost 1 base, J lost 1 base, and 11 bases lay in between. Germline V lookup: CDR1 MGHRA, CDR2 YSYEKL. The CDR3 runs to 15 residues. The CDR3 bases are TGCGCCAGCAGCCAAGTTGGGGGTGGATCCTACGAGCAGTACTTC. This codes for CASSQVGGGSYEQYF.

This clone has just a few counts. This rearrangement joins TRBV19 to TRBJ1-1; D is perhaps TRBD1 (5 bases). This CDR3 comprises 13 residues. Germline V gene sequence: CDR1 LNHDA, CDR2 SQIVND (reference sequence). The ends were cut back, 5 bases at V and 8 bases at J, with 15 bases in the middle. The CDR3, as DNA: TGTGCCAGTAGTCCTACAAGACAGCGCGAAGCTTTCTTT. Translation: CASSPTRQREAFF.